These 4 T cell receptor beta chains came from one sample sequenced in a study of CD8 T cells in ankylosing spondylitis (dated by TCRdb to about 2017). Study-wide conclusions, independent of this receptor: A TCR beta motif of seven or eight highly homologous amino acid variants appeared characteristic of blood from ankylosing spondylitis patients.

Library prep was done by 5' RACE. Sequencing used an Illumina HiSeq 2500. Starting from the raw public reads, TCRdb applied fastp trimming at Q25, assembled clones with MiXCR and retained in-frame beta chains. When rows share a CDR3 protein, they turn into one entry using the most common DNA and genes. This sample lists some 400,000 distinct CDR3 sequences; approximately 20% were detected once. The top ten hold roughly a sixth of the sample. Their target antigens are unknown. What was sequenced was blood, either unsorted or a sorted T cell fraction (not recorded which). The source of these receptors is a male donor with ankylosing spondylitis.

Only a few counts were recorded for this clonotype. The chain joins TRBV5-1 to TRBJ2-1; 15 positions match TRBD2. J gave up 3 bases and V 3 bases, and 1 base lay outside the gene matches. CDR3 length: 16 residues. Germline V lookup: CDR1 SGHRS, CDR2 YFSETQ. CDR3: CASSWTSGGGYNEQFF. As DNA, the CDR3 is TGCGCCAGCAGCTGGACTAGCGGGGGGGGCTACAATGAGCAGTTCTTC.

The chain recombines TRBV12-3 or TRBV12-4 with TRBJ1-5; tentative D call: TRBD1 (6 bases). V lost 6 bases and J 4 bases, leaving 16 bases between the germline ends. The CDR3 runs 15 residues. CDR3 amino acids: CASSSQGLRNQPQHF. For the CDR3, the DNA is TGTGCCAGCAGCTCACAGGGATTGAGGAATCAGCCCCAGCATTTT.

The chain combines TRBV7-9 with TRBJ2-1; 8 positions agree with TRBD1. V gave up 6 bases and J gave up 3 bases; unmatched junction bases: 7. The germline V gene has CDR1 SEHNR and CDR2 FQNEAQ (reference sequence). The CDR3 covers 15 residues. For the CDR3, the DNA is TGTGCCAGCAGGCCCCGGACAGGGTACTACAATGAGCAGTTCTTC. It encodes CASRPRTGYYNEQFF.

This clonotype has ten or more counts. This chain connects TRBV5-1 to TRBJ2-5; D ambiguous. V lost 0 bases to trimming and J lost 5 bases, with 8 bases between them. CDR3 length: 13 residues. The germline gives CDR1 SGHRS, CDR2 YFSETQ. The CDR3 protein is CASSLESRETQYF. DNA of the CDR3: TGCGCCAGCAGCTTGGAGTCCCGTGAGACCCAGTACTTC.